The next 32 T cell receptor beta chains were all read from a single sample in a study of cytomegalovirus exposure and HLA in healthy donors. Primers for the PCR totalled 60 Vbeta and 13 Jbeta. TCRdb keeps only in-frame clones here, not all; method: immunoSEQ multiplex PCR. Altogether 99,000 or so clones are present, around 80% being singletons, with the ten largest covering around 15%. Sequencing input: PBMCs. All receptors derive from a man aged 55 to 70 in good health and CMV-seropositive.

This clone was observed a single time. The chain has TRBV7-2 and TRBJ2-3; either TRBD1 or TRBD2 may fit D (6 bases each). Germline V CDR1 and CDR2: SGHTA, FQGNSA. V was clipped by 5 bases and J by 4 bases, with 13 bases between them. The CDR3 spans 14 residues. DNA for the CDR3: TGTGCCAGCAGCCTAGGAGGGGGTCCAGATACGCAGTATTTT. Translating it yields CASSLGGGPDTQYF.

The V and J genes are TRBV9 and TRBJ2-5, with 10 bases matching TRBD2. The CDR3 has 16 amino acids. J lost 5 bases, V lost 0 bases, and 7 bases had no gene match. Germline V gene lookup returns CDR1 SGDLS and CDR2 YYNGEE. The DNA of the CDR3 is TGTGCCAGCAGCGTAGAGGGTAGCGGGGGGTGGGAGACCCAGTACTTC. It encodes CASSVEGSGGWETQYF.

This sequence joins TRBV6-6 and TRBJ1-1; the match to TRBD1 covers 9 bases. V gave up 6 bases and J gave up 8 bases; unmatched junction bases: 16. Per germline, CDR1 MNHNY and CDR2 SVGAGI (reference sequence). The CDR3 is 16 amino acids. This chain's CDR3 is CASSSSGQGTPWEAFF. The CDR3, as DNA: TGTGCCAGCAGCTCCTCGGGACAGGGTACCCCGTGGGAAGCTTTCTTT.

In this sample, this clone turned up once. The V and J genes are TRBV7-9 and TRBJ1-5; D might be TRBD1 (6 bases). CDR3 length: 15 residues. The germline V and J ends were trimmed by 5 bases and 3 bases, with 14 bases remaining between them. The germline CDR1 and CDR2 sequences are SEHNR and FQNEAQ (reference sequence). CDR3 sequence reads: CASSAVQGPNQPQHF. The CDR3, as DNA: TGTGCCAGCAGCGCCGTACAGGGTCCCAATCAGCCCCAGCATTTT. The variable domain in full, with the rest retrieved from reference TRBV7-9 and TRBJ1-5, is DTGVSQNPRHKITKRGQNVTFRCDPISEHNRLYWYRQTLGQGPEFLTYFQNEAQLEKSRLLSDRFSAERPKGSFSTLEIQRTEQGDSAMYLCASSAVQGPNQPQHFGDGTRLSIL.

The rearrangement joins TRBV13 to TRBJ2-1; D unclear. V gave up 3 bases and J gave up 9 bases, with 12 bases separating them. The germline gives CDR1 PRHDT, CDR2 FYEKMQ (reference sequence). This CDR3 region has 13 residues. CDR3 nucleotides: TGTGCCAGCAGCTTGGCCCCTGATTCTGAGCAGTTCTTC. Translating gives CASSLAPDSEQFF.

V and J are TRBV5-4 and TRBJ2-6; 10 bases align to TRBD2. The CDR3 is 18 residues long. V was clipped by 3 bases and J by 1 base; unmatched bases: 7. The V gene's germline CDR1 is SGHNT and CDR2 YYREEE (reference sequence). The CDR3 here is CASSSDSGGYSGANVLTF. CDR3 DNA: TGTGCCAGCAGCTCTGATAGCGGGGGGTATTCTGGGGCCAACGTCCTGACTTTC.

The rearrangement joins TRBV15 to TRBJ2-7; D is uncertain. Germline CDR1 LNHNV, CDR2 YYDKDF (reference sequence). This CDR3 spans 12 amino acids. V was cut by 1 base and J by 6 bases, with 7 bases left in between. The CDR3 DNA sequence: TGTGCCACCAGCAGAGTGTATAGCGAGCAGTACTTC. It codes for CATSRVYSEQYF.

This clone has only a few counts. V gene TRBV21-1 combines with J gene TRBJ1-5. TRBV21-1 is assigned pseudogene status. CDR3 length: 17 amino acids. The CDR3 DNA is TGTGCCAGCAGCAAAGTGGCCGGGGTTGAGAACAATCAGCCCCAGCATTTT. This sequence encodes CASSKVAGVENNQPQHF.

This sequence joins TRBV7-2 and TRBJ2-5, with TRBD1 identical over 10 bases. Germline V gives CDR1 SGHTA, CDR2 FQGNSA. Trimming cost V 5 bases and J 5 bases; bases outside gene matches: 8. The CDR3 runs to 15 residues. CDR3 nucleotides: TGTGCCAGCAGCGCCCGACAGGGGGCTTGGGAGACCCAGTACTTC. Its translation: CASSARQGAWETQYF.

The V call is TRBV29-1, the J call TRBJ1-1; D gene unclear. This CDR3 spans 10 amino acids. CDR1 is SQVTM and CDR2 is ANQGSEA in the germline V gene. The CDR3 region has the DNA TGCAGTGTAAAGAACACTGAAGCTTTCTTT. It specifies CSVKNTEAFF.

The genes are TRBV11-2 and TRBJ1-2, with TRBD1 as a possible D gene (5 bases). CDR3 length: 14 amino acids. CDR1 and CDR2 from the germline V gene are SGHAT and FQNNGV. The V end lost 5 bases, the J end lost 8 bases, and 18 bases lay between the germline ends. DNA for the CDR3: TGTGCCAGCAGCCCCCGAAGTACGGGGGACGGCTACACCTTC. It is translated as CASSPRSTGDGYTF.

The CDR3 here is CASSLFRTGRETQYF. The CDR3 nucleotides read TGTGCCAGCAGTTTATTTCGGACAGGGCGTGAGACCCAGTACTTC. This chain joins TRBV28 and TRBJ2-5, with TRBD1 matching 8 bases. Germline V CDR1 and CDR2: MDHEN, SYDVKM. This CDR3 is 15 amino acids long. J was trimmed by 5 bases and V by 1 base; bases with no gene match: 6.

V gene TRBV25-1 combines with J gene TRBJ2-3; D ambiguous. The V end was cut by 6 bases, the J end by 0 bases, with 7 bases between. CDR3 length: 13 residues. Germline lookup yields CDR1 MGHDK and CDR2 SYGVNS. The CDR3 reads CASRLGSTDTQYF. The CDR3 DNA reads TGTGCCAGCAGGTTGGGCAGCACAGATACGCAGTATTTT. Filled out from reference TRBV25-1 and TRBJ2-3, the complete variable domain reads EADIYQTPRYLVIGTGKKITLECSQTMGHDKMYWYQQDPGMELHLIHYSYGVNSTEKGDLSSESTVSRIRTEHFPLTLESARPSHTSQYLCASRLGSTDTQYFGPGTRLTVL.

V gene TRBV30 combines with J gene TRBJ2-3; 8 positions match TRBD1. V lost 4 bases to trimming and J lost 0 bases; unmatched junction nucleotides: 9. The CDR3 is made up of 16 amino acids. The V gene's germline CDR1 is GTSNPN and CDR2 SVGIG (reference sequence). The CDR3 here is CAWTSFRDRSTDTQYF. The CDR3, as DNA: TGTGCCTGGACTTCATTCCGGGACAGGAGCACAGATACGCAGTATTTT.

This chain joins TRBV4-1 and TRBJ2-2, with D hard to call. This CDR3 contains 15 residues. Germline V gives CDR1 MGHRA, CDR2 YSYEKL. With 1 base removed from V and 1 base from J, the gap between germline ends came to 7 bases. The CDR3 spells CASSQGPGNTGELFF. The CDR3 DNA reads TGCGCCAGCAGCCAAGGTCCAGGGAACACCGGGGAGCTGTTTTTT.

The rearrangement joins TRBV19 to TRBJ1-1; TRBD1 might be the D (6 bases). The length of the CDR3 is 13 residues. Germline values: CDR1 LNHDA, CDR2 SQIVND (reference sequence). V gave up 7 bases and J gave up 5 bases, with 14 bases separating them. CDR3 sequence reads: CASNPTGRTEAFF. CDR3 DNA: TGTGCCAGTAACCCGACAGGCCGAACTGAAGCTTTCTTT.

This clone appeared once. This CDR3 is CASGVGFYEQYF. CDR3 nucleotides: TGTGCCAGCGGTGTTGGTTTCTACGAGCAGTACTTC. This chain uses TRBV28 with TRBJ2-5; D is undetermined. The DNA end is more similar to TRBJ2-7, so the J call may be wrong. CDR1 MDHEN and CDR2 SYDVKM come from the germline V gene. The CDR3 is made up of 12 amino acids.

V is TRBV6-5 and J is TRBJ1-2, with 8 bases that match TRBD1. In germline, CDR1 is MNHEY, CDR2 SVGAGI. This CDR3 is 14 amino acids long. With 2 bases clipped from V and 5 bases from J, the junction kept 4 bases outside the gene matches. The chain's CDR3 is CASSYARTGYGYTF. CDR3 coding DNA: TGTGCCAGCAGTTACGCCCGGACAGGGTATGGCTACACCTTC.

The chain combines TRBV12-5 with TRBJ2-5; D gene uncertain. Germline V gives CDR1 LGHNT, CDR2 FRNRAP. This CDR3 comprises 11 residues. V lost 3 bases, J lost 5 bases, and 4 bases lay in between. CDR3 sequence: CASGLLETQYF. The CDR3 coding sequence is TGTGCTAGTGGTTTACTGGAGACCCAGTACTTC.

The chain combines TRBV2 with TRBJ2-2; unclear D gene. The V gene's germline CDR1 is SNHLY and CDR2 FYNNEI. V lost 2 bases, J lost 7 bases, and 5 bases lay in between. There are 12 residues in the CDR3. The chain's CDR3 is CASSESVGELFF. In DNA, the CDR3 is TGTGCCAGCAGTGAATCAGTCGGGGAGCTGTTTTTT.

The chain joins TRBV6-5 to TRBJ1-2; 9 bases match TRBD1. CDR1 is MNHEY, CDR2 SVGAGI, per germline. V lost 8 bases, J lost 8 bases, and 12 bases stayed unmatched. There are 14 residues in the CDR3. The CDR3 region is CASGGTGRIGGYTF. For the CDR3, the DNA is TGTGCCAGCGGGGGGACAGGGAGGATAGGGGGCTACACCTTC.

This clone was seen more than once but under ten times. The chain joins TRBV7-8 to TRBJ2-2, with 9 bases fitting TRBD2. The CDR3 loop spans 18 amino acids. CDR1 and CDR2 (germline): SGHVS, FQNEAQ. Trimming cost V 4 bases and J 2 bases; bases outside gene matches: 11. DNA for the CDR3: TGTGCCAGCAGCTCCCCCCTTGATAGCGGGGGAAACACCGGGGAGCTGTTTTTT. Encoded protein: CASSSPLDSGGNTGELFF. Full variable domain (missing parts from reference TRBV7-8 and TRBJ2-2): GAGVSQSPRYKVAKRGQDVALRCDPISGHVSLFWYQQALGQGPEFLTYFQNEAQLDKSGLPSDRFFAERPEGSVSTLKIQRTQQEDSAVYLCASSSPLDSGGNTGELFFGEGSRLTVL.

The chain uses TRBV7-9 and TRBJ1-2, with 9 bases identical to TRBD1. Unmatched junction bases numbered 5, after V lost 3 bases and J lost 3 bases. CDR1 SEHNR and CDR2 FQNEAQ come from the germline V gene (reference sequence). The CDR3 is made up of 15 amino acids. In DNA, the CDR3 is TGTGCCAGCAGCTTGGACAGGGGATGGGACTATGGCTACACCTTC. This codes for CASSLDRGWDYGYTF.

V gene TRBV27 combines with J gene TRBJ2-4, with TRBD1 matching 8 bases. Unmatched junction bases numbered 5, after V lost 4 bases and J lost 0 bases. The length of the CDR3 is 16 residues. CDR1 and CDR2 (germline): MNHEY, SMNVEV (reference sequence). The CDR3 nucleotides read TGTGCCAGCAGTTCAGGGACAGGTAAAGCCAAAAACATTCAGTACTTC. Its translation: CASSSGTGKAKNIQYF.

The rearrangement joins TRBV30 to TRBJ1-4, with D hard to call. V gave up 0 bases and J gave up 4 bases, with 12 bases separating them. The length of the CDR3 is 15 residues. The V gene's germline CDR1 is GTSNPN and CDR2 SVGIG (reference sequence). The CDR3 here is CAWSVILGINEKLFF. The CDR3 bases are TGTGCCTGGAGTGTGATTCTAGGAATTAATGAAAAACTGTTTTTT. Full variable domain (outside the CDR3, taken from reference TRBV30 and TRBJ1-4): SQTIHQWPATLVQPVGSPLSLECTVEGTSNPNLYWYRQAAGRGLQLLFYSVGIGQISSEVPQNLSASRPQDRQFILSSKKLLLSDSGFYLCAWSVILGINEKLFFGSGTQLSVL.

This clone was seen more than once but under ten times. The CDR3 DNA reads TGCGCCAGCAGCTTCCCGGAGACTGAAGCTTTCTTT. It specifies CASSFPETEAFF. The chain has TRBV5-1 and TRBJ1-1; the D is unclear. Germline V lookup: CDR1 SGHRS, CDR2 YFSETQ. This CDR3 is built from 12 residues. Trimming shortened V by 2 bases and J by 5 bases, and 7 bases separated the two germline ends.

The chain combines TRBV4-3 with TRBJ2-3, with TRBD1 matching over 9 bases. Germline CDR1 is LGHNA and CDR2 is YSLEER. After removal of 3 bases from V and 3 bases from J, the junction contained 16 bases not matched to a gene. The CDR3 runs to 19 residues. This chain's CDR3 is CASSHYGQGRVFGTDTQYF. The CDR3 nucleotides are TGCGCCAGCAGCCATTACGGACAGGGGCGAGTATTTGGAACAGATACGCAGTATTTT.

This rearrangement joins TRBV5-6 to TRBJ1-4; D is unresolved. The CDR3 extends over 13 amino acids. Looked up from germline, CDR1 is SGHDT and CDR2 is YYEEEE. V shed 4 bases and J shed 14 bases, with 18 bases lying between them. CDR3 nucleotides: TGTGCCAGCAGCCCCGCAGGCGGGCTTAAGCTGTTTTTT. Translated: CASSPAGGLKLFF.

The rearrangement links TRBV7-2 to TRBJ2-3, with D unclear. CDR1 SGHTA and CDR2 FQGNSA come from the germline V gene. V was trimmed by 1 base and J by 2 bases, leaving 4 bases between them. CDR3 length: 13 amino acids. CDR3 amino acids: CASSLDYTDTQYF. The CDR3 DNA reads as TGTGCCAGCAGCTTAGACTACACAGATACGCAGTATTTT.

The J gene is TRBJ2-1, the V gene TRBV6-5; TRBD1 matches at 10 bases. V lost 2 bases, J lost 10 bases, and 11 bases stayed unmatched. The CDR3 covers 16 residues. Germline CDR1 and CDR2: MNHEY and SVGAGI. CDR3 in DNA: TGTGCCAGCAGTTACGCCCACTCGACAGGGGGCAGAGAGCAGTTCTTC. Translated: CASSYAHSTGGREQFF.

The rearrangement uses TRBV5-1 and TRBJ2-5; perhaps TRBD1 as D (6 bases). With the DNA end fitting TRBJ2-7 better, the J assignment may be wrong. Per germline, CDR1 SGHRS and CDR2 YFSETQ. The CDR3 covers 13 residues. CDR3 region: CASSLDRVGEQYF. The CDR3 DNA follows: TGCGCCAGCAGCTTGGACAGGGTGGGCGAGCAGTACTTC.

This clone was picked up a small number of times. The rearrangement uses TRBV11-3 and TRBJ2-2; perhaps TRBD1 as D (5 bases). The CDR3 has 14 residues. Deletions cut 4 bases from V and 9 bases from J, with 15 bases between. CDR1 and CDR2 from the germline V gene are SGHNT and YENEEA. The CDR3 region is CASSSRGLARELFF. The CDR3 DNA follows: TGTGCCAGCAGCTCAAGGGGATTGGCGAGGGAGCTGTTTTTT.